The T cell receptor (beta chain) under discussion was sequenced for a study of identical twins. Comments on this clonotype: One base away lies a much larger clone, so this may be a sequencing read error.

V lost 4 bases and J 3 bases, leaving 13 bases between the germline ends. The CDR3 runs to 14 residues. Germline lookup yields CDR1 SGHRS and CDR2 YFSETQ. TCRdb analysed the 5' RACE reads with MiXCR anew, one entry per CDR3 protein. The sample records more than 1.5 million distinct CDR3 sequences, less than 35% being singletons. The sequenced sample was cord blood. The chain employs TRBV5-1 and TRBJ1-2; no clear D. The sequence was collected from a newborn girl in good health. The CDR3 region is CASSVEARDYGYTF. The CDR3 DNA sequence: TGCGCCAGCAGCGTGGAAGCCAGAGACTATGGCTACACCTTC.